These T cell receptor beta chains were read from a single sample in a study of OX40 agonist ivuxolimab in advanced cancers. Assay: immunoSEQ multiplex PCR; the TCRdb copy retains only in-frame clones and omits some. This sample yields tens of thousands of clones, of which around 87% are seen a single time; 0.9% to 1.2% belongs to the top ten. The input for sequencing was CD4+ or CD8+ T cells sorted from blood, taken in a trial of the OX40 agonist ivuxolimab. The receptors originated from an adult with an advanced solid tumor such as melanoma, head and neck, liver or kidney cancer. The CDR3 runs from the conserved cysteine through the conserved F or W. The D gene is left open where the match is weak. Part of the rows lack a size; the others show once, few, many or a class for expanded clones.

V	length	J	D	size	CDR3	DNA
TRBV4-1	15	TRBJ2-7	NA	once	CASSLGAGNVREQYF	TGCGCCAGCAGCCTGGGGGCGGGGAACGTACGAGAGCAGTACTTC
TRBV10-3	12	TRBJ1-1	NA	NA	CAISEESGLAFF	TGTGCCATCAGTGAGGAGTCTGGGCTTGCTTTCTTT
TRBV11-1	16	TRBJ2-1	TRBD1	NA	CASSLADRGPYNEQFF	TGTGCCAGCAGCTTAGCTGACAGGGGGCCTTACAATGAGCAGTTCTTC
TRBV4-2	14	TRBJ2-3	NA	NA	CASSQAGFTDTQYF	TGTGCCAGCAGCCAAGCGGGATTCACAGATACGCAGTATTTT
TRBV6-1	11	TRBJ1-2	NA	NA	CASRHNYGYTF	TGTGCCAGCAGACACAACTATGGCTACACCTTC
TRBV18	14	TRBJ1-5	TRBD1	few	CASSREGAIQPQHF	TGTGCCAGCTCCCGGGAGGGGGCGATTCAGCCCCAGCATTTT
TRBV11-1	13	TRBJ2-5	TRBD1	NA	CASATGAQETQYF	TGTGCCAGCGCGACAGGGGCCCAAGAGACCCAGTACTTC
TRBV6-9	14	TRBJ1-1	NA	once	CASRDLQGYTEAFF	TGTGCCAGCAGGGACCTTCAGGGGTACACTGAAGCTTTCTTT
TRBV28	15	TRBJ2-2	NA	NA	CASSGGWSNTGELFF	TGTGCCAGCAGTGGAGGGTGGTCGAACACCGGGGAGCTGTTTTTT
TRBV2	16	TRBJ2-3	TRBD2	NA	CASSLGTSGSTDTQYF	TGTGCCAGCAGTCTAGGGACTAGCGGGAGTACAGATACGCAGTATTTT
TRBV7-3	16	TRBJ2-3	NA	once	CASSPQGRTSTDTQYF	TGTGCCAGCAGCCCCCAGGGACGGACTAGCACAGATACGCAGTATTTT
TRBV28	15	TRBJ2-2	NA	NA	CASSLRLRRTGELFF	TGTGCCAGCAGTTTACGCTTGCGGAGAACCGGGGAGCTGTTTTTT
TRBV7-2	15	TRBJ2-1	TRBD2	NA	CASSSGLAGEDEQFF	TGTGCCAGCAGCTCGGGACTAGCGGGAGAGGATGAGCAGTTCTTC
TRBV4-3	15	TRBJ1-2	NA	NA	CASSQEGDTIYGYTF	TGCGCCAGCAGCCAAGAAGGGGACACAATTTATGGCTACACCTTC
TRBV5-6	15	TRBJ2-2	TRBD1	few	CASSFNRGRTGELFF	TGTGCCAGCAGCTTCAACAGGGGGCGCACCGGGGAGCTGTTTTTT
TRBV19	16	TRBJ2-5	TRBD2	NA	CASMRAHRGGLETQYF	TGTGCCAGTATGCGGGCTCATAGGGGAGGGCTGGAGACCCAGTACTTC
TRBV30	13	TRBJ1-1	NA	NA	CAWEGTAWTEAFF	TGTGCCTGGGAAGGGACGGCGTGGACTGAAGCTTTCTTT
TRBV7-9	14	TRBJ1-1	NA	NA	CASSLAPGNTEAFF	TGTGCCAGCAGCTTAGCGCCAGGGAACACTGAAGCTTTCTTT
TRBV28	15	TRBJ2-3	NA	NA	CASSSSGQFRDTQYF	TGTGCCAGCAGTTCTTCCGGACAGTTTAGGGATACGCAGTATTTT
TRBV7-2	14	TRBJ2-2	NA	NA	CASIDRKLTGELFF	TGTGCCAGCATCGACCGGAAGCTCACCGGGGAGCTGTTTTTT
TRBV2	13	TRBJ2-2	TRBD2	few	CASSGTSSGELFF	TGTGCCAGCAGTGGGACTAGCTCCGGGGAGCTGTTTTTT
TRBV2	14	TRBJ2-7	TRBD1	NA	CASSAQTGSHEQYF	TGTGCCAGCAGTGCCCAGACAGGGAGCCACGAGCAGTACTTC
TRBV28	14	TRBJ2-1	NA	few	CASSFTGNYNEQFF	TGTGCCAGCAGTTTTACCGGTAACTACAATGAGCAGTTCTTC
TRBV5-5	12	TRBJ1-2	NA	NA	CASSPRGKGYTF	TGTGCCAGCAGCCCCAGGGGCAAGGGCTACACCTTC
TRBV14	14	TRBJ1-1	NA	NA	CASSQVSLATEAFF	TGTGCCAGCAGCCAAGTAAGTCTCGCCACTGAAGCTTTCTTT
TRBV27	16	TRBJ2-1	TRBD2	once	CASGPWATSGNNEQFF	TGTGCCAGCGGCCCCTGGGCGACTAGCGGGAACAATGAGCAGTTCTTC
TRBV4-3	15	TRBJ2-3	NA	NA	CASSQIMRASDTQYF	TGCGCCAGCAGCCAAATCATGCGGGCTTCAGATACGCAGTATTTT
TRBV5-5	14	TRBJ1-4	TRBD1	NA	CASSTGQGAEKLFF	TGTGCCAGCAGCACAGGACAGGGTGCTGAAAAACTGTTTTTT
TRBV5-4	15	TRBJ2-5	TRBD2	NA	CASSPPGGRGETQYF	TGTGCCAGCAGCCCCCCGGGCGGGAGAGGGGAGACCCAGTACTTC
TRBV2	13	TRBJ2-7	TRBD1	NA	CASRMTGGYEQYF	TGTGCCAGCAGGATGACAGGGGGCTACGAGCAGTACTTC
TRBV6-1	14	TRBJ2-5	NA	NA	CASSEDIHQETQYF	TGTGCCAGCAGTGAGGATATTCACCAAGAGACCCAGTACTTC
TRBV5-4	15	TRBJ2-3	NA	NA	CASSLRTASTDTQYF	TGTGCCAGCAGCTTGAGGACTGCTAGCACAGATACGCAGTATTTT
TRBV7-9	14	TRBJ2-7	TRBD2	few	CASSPGLAGAEQYF	TGTGCCAGCAGCCCGGGACTAGCGGGAGCTGAGCAGTACTTC
TRBV14	13	TRBJ1-1	NA	NA	CASSLQEDTEAFF	TGTGCCAGCAGCCTACAGGAGGACACTGAAGCTTTCTTT
TRBV9	14	TRBJ2-5	NA	NA	CASSGQGGGETQYF	TGTGCCAGCAGCGGACAGGGAGGAGGGGAGACCCAGTACTTC
TRBV5-4	15	TRBJ2-1	TRBD2	NA	CASSLRLAGVDEQFF	TGTGCCAGCAGCTTAAGACTAGCGGGAGTCGATGAGCAGTTCTTC
TRBV5-1	16	TRBJ2-3	TRBD1	NA	CASSRRDRASTDTQYF	TGCGCCAGCAGCCGCCGGGACAGGGCTAGCACAGATACGCAGTATTTT
TRBV28	16	TRBJ2-3	TRBD2	NA	CASRTWVAGDRGTQYF	TGTGCCAGCAGAACCTGGGTAGCGGGAGATCGGGGTACGCAGTATTTT